This T cell receptor beta chain emerged from a study of T-cell memory formation after mild COVID-19. In the study overall: TCR clusters were mostly confined to one donor each.

This CDR3 region has 15 residues. V dropped 6 bases and J dropped 1; count of bases not matched to a gene: 7. Germline CDR1 SGHVS, CDR2 FQNEAQ. This clonotype was detected only a few times. Antigen unknown. UMIs and sample barcodes were carried by the TCR alpha and TCR beta cDNA libraries that 5'RACE produced using constant-segment primers. TCRdb reprocessed the 5' RACE reads with MiXCR, giving one entry per CDR3 protein. The sample contains 180,000 or so distinct CDR3 sequences, 11% of which appear only once. The study, taken as a whole, reports: A second wave expanding day 15 to 37 was CD4+-biased; contracting clones were balanced. Among contracting clones, CD4+ were mainly CM/EM and CD8+ enriched in EMRA.

The sample consisted of PBMCs or a T cell subset sorted from them (not recorded which). This receptor was taken from a young man who had mild COVID-19 (a few samples of this study predate the infection). Cell type and time point are not known. The V call is TRBV7-8, the J call TRBJ2-5; 8 nucleotides agree with TRBD1. The CDR3 here is CASSIYRGTQETQYF. The CDR3 region has the DNA TGTGCCAGCAGTATCTACAGGGGGACCCAAGAGACCCAGTACTTC. The whole variable domain, remainder taken from reference TRBV7-8 and TRBJ2-5, is GAGVSQSPRYKVAKRGQDVALRCDPISGHVSLFWYQQALGQGPEFLTYFQNEAQLDKSGLPSDRFFAERPEGSVSTLKIQRTQQEDSAVYLCASSIYRGTQETQYFGPGTRLLVL.